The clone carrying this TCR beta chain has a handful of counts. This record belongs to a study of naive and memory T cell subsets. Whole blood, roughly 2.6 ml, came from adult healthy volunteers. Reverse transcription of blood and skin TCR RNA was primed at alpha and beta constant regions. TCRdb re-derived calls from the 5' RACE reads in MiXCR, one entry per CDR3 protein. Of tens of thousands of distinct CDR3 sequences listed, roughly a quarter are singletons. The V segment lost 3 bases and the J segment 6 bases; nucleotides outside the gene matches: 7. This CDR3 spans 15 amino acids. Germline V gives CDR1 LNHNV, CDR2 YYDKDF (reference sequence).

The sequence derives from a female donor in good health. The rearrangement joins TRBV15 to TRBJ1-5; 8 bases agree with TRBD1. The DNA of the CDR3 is TGTGCCACCAGCAGGGGGACAGGTCTCGGTCAGCCCCAGCATTTT. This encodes CATSRGTGLGQPQHF.